This is a list of T cell receptor beta chains from one sample in a study of cytomegalovirus exposure and HLA in healthy donors. This table comes from immunoSEQ multiplex PCR, and its TCRdb copy is limited to in-frame clones, with some not included. The profile shows 210,000 or so clones, around 80% of them singletons. Sequenced: PBMCs. The receptors derive from a boy between 5 and 17 years old in good health and CMV-seronegative. Both conserved end residues are part of each CDR3. D genes are given only for firm matches. Some rows mark clone size as missing; the rest say once, few, many or name a class of expanded clone.

v_call,d_call,clone_size,j_call,cdr3_nt,cdr3_aa
TRBV11-3,NA,NA,TRBJ1-1,TGTGCCAGCAGCTCCAGGGAAATGATGAACACTGAAGCTTTCTTT,CASSSREMMNTEAFF
TRBV10-3,NA,few,TRBJ1-1,TGTGCCATCAGAGACAGGAACACTGAAGCTTTCTTT,CAIRDRNTEAFF
TRBV15,NA,few,TRBJ2-1,TGTGCCACCAGCAGAGGGGGGCAGGAGGACAATGAGCAGTTCTTC,CATSRGGQEDNEQFF
TRBV5-1,TRBD2,NA,TRBJ2-5,TGCGCCAGCAGCCTGGATCCCGGGGGGCAAGAGACCCAGTACTTC,CASSLDPGGQETQYF
TRBV30,TRBD1,few,TRBJ2-6,TGTGCCTGGGAATCCGGGACAGGGGGCACTGGGGCCAACGTCCTGACTTTC,CAWESGTGGTGANVLTF
TRBV6-6,TRBD2,NA,TRBJ2-1,TGTGCCAGCAGTTACTCGGGGGGGGTCAATGAGCAGTTCTTC,CASSYSGGVNEQFF
TRBV5-1,NA,NA,TRBJ2-1,TGCGCCAGCAGCTTCACTGGTGCCCACAATGAGCAGTTCTTC,CASSFTGAHNEQFF
TRBV30,TRBD1,NA,TRBJ2-7,TGTGCCTGGAGCCCCGGGACAGGGGGCTCCTACGAGCAGTACTTC,CAWSPGTGGSYEQYF
TRBV4-1,NA,NA,TRBJ2-5,TGCGCCAGCAGCCAAGGACTAGACGCACAAGGGCGGCAGTACTTC,CASSQGLDAQGRQYF
TRBV5-8,NA,NA,TRBJ1-1,TGTGCCAGCAGCTTGGATGCAGGGAGGGTAGAAACTGAAGCTTTCTTT,CASSLDAGRVETEAFF
TRBV16,NA,NA,TRBJ1-6,TGTGCCAGCAGCCGTTTCGGGGCAGGGGATACCTATAATTCACCCCTCCACTTT,CASSRFGAGDTYNSPLHF
TRBV5-4,TRBD1,NA,TRBJ2-1,TGTGCCAGCGGACTGGACAGGGGCCCCTACAATGAGCAGTTCTTC,CASGLDRGPYNEQFF
TRBV30,NA,once,TRBJ1-5,TGTGCCTGGAGTGTTACGGGTATGCAGCCCCAGCATTTT,CAWSVTGMQPQHF
TRBV30,NA,NA,TRBJ2-1,TGTGCTTTGGACTTTGTCGGCCGGAGCTCCTACAATGAGCAGTTCTTC,CALDFVGRSSYNEQFF
TRBV7-2,NA,NA,TRBJ2-3,TGTGCCAGCAGCTTAACAGGGTCTAGCACAGATACGCAGTATTTT,CASSLTGSSTDTQYF
TRBV29-1,NA,NA,TRBJ1-2,TGCAGCGTTGAAGTCAGGGGATCGGACTATGGCTACACCTTC,CSVEVRGSDYGYTF
TRBV30,TRBD1,once,TRBJ1-1,TGTGCCTGGAGACAGGGGCGGAACACTGAAGCTTTCTTT,CAWRQGRNTEAFF
TRBV7-6,TRBD2,once,TRBJ2-5,TGTGCCAGCAGCTCTTCCGGGACTAGCAGCCAAGAGACCCAGTACTTC,CASSSSGTSSQETQYF
TRBV27,TRBD2,few,TRBJ2-7,TGTGCCAGCAGTCACCCTAGCGGGCCCTACGAGCAGTACTTC,CASSHPSGPYEQYF
TRBV9,TRBD1,once,TRBJ1-6,TGTGCCAGCAGCGTTGGCAACCAACAGGGGGATAATTCACCCCTCCACTTT,CASSVGNQQGDNSPLHF
TRBV21-1,NA,NA,TRBJ2-7,TGTGCCAGCAGCTCCCGCGGGGACAGGGCGGGCCACGAGCAGTACTTC,CASSSRGDRAGHEQYF
TRBV7-2,TRBD2,NA,TRBJ2-1,TGTGCCAGCAGCCCTACTAGCGGCAATGAGCAGTTCTTC,CASSPTSGNEQFF
TRBV19,NA,NA,TRBJ1-3,TGTGCCAGTACGCCCTCAGGGCCGAGCTCTGGAAACACCATATATTTT,CASTPSGPSSGNTIYF
TRBV2,NA,NA,TRBJ1-6,TGTGCCAGCAGGGCCGGGACTGATAATTCACCCCTCCACTTT,CASRAGTDNSPLHF
TRBV4-1,NA,NA,TRBJ1-6,TGCGCCAGCAGCCAAGGTCCTTACAATACCATAAATTCACCCCTCCACTTT,CASSQGPYNTINSPLHF
TRBV2,TRBD1,NA,TRBJ1-1,TGTGCCAGCAGGCCCGGACAGGGGAAATCTGAAGCTTTCTTT,CASRPGQGKSEAFF
TRBV6-5,TRBD1,NA,TRBJ1-2,TGTGCCAGCAGTTACGAGGGACAGGGGGCCCCTGATGGCTACACCTTC,CASSYEGQGAPDGYTF
TRBV19,TRBD1,NA,TRBJ1-5,TGTGCCAGTAGTACCCGGGACAGGGTGAGCCCCCAGCATTTT,CASSTRDRVSPQHF
TRBV6-4,NA,few,TRBJ1-1,TGTGCCAGCAGGACTACAGTGAACACTGAAGCTTTCTTT,CASRTTVNTEAFF
TRBV2,TRBD1,NA,TRBJ1-2,TGTGCCAGCAGACAGGGGTCCTATGGCTACACCTTC,CASRQGSYGYTF
TRBV19,TRBD2,NA,TRBJ2-3,TGTGCCAGTAGTATAGGAAGCGGGAGCCTCACAGATACGCAGTATTTT,CASSIGSGSLTDTQYF
TRBV6-1,NA,NA,TRBJ2-1,TGTGCCAGCAGTGAGTTGTGGGGCCTGGACAATGAGCAGTTCTTC,CASSELWGLDNEQFF
TRBV4-2,TRBD2,NA,TRBJ2-1,TGTGCCAGCAGCTATAGCGGGGGGGCGCTCTACAATGAGCAGTTCTTC,CASSYSGGALYNEQFF
TRBV30,TRBD1,NA,TRBJ1-2,TGTGCCTGGAGATTCCCCCGGGACAGAACACTATATAACTATGGCTACACCTTC,CAWRFPRDRTLYNYGYTF
TRBV18,TRBD2,NA,TRBJ2-1,TGTGCCAGCTCGGATCTAGCGGGAGGGTACAATGAGCAGTTCTTC,CASSDLAGGYNEQFF
TRBV11-2,NA,once,TRBJ1-3,TGTGCCAGCAGCTTAGTGGGGGCAGGAGGAAACACCATATATTTT,CASSLVGAGGNTIYF
TRBV11-3,NA,once,TRBJ1-1,TGTGCCAGCAGCTTAGATGGATGGGCAGGGAGGACTGAAGCTTTCTTT,CASSLDGWAGRTEAFF
TRBV27,TRBD1,NA,TRBJ1-1,TGTGCCAGCAGGAGACAGGGGAGCACTGAAGCTTTCTTT,CASRRQGSTEAFF
TRBV5-1,NA,NA,TRBJ2-5,TGCGCCAGCAGCAGGGCGGGACTCCAAGAGACCCAGTACTTC,CASSRAGLQETQYF
TRBV11-3,NA,NA,TRBJ2-2,TGTGCCAGCAGCTTAAGTGGGGGCAACACCGGGGAGCTGTTTTTT,CASSLSGGNTGELFF
TRBV30,NA,NA,TRBJ2-5,TGTGCCTGGAGCCTTCCGTCCGGGGGTGATGAGACCCAGTACTTC,CAWSLPSGGDETQYF
TRBV6-6,NA,NA,TRBJ2-1,TGTGCCAGCAGTCGCTCCGGGAGTGGCAATGAGCAGTTCTTC,CASSRSGSGNEQFF
TRBV18,NA,NA,TRBJ2-7,TGCGCCAGCTCTTATCCCAGGTCCGAGCAGTACTTC,CASSYPRSEQYF